This T cell receptor (beta chain) was identified in a study of T cells of healthy individuals. TCRdb re-called the 5' RACE reads through MiXCR, storing one row per CDR3 protein. The table lists 63,000 or so distinct CDR3 sequences, roughly 16% of them singletons. The sequence was collected from a human donor in good health.

CDR3 in DNA: TGTGCCAGCAGCTTGAGAGACGCCTACGAGCAGTACTTC. Its translation: CASSLRDAYEQYF. The chain has TRBV5-6 and TRBJ2-7; unclear D gene. CDR3 length: 13 residues. The V gene lost 1 base and the J gene lost 2 bases, with 7 bases spanning the gap. Germline CDR1 is SGHDT and CDR2 is YYEEEE.